This T cell receptor (beta chain) appears in the sequencing data of a study of human CD8 memory T cell subsets. Germline V gives CDR1 SGHVS, CDR2 FNYEAQ. This CDR3 comprises 14 residues. V lost 3 bases and J 6 bases, leaving 13 bases between the germline ends. UMI-labeled 5' RACE was used, and it produced the TCR beta libraries. TCRdb itself ran the 5' RACE reads through MiXCR, one entry per CDR3 protein. The profile covers roughly 8,000 distinct CDR3 sequences, with 3.9% appearing a single time and less than 45% taken by the ten largest. The clonotype was recovered from a human donor in good health. The sequenced sample consisted of CD8+ T cells from PBMCs. The V call is TRBV7-6, the J call TRBJ2-3, with D perhaps matching TRBD1 (5 bases). This CDR3 is CASSLGQGGDTQYF. CDR3 in DNA: TGTGCCAGCAGCTTGGGGCAGGGTGGGGATACGCAGTATTTT.